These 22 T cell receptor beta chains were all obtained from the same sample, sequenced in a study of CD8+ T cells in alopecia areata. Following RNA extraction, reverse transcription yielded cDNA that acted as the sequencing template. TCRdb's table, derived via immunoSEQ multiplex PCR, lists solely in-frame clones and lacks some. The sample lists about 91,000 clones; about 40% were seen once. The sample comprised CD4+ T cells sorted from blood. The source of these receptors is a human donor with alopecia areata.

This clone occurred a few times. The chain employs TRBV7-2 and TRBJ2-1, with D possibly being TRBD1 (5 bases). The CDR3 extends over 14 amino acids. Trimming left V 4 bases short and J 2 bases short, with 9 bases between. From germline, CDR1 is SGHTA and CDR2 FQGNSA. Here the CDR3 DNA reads TGTGCCAGCAGCTCCGACAGAGCCTACAATGAGCAGTTCTTC. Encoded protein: CASSSDRAYNEQFF.

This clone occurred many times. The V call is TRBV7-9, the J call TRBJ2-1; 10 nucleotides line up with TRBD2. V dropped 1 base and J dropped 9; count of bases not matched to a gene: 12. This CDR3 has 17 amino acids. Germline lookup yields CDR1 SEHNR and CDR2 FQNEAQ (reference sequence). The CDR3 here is CASSLEGLAGERGEQFF. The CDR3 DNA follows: TGTGCCAGCAGCTTAGAGGGCCTAGCGGGAGAAAGGGGTGAGCAGTTCTTC.

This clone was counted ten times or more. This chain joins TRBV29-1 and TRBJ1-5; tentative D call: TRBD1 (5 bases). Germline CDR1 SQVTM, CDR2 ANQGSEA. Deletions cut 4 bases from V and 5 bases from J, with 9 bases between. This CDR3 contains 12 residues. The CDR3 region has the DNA TGCAGCGTTGGAGGGGACGATCAGCCCCAGCATTTT. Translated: CSVGGDDQPQHF.

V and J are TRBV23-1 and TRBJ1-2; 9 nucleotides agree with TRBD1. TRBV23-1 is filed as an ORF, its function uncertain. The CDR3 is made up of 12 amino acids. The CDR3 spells CSRDRANYGYTF. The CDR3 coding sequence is TGCTCCCGGGACAGGGCCAACTATGGCTACACCTTC.

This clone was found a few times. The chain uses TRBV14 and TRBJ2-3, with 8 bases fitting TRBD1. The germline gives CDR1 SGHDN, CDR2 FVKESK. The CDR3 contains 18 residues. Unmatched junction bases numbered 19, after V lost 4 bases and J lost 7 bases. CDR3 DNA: TGTGCCAGCAGCCCAAGGACAGGGACGGACCCCCCACGATATACGCAGTATTTT. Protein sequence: CASSPRTGTDPPRYTQYF.

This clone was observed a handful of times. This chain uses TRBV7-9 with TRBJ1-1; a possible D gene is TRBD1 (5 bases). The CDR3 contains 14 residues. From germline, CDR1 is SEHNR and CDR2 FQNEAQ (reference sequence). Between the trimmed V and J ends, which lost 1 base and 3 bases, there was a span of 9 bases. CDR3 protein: CASSLVGAHTEAFF. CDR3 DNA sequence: TGTGCCAGCAGCTTAGTCGGGGCACACACTGAAGCTTTCTTT.

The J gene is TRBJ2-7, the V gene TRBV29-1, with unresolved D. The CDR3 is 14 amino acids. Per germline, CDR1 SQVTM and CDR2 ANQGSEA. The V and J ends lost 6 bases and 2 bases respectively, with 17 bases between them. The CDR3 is CSVGPSANPYEQYF. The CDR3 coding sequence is TGCAGCGTGGGTCCGTCAGCGAACCCCTACGAGCAGTACTTC.

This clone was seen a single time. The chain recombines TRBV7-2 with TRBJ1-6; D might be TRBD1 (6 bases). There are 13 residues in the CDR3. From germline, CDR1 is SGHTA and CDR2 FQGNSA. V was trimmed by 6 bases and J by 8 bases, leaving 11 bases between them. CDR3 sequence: CASRFEGDSPLHF. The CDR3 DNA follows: TGTGCCAGCAGATTTGAGGGGGATTCACCCCTCCACTTT.

The CDR3 DNA follows: TGTGCCAGCAGCTTTAACAGGAGTCCCGAGCAGTACTTC. Translation gives CASSFNRSPEQYF. The chain carries TRBV5-4 and TRBJ2-7, with D perhaps matching TRBD1 (5 bases). This CDR3 is built from 13 residues. The V gene lost 2 bases and the J gene lost 6 bases, with 12 bases spanning the gap. CDR1 is SGHNT, CDR2 YYREEE, per germline (reference sequence).

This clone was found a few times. The CDR3 DNA follows: TGTGCCTGGAGTTCCCGGGGCAGTAAGACCGAAGCTTTCTTT. Its translation: CAWSSRGSKTEAFF. The V gene is TRBV30, the J gene TRBJ1-1; perhaps TRBD1 as D (5 bases). The V end was cut by 2 bases, the J end by 8 bases, with 18 bases between. Germline V gives CDR1 GTSNPN, CDR2 SVGIG (reference sequence). This CDR3 has 14 residues. Using reference TRBV30 and TRBJ1-1 for the parts outside the CDR3, the full variable domain is SQTIHQWPATLVQPVGSPLSLECTVEGTSNPNLYWYRQAAGRGLQLLFYSVGIGQISSEVPQNLSASRPQDRQFILSSKKLLLSDSGFYLCAWSSRGSKTEAFFGQGTRLTVV.

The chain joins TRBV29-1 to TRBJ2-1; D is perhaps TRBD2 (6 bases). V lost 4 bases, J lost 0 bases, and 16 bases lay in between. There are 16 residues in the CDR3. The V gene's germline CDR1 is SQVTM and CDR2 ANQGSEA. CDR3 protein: CSVGSGRRDSYNEQFF. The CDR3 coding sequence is TGCAGCGTTGGATCGGGGCGGCGGGACTCCTACAATGAGCAGTTCTTC.

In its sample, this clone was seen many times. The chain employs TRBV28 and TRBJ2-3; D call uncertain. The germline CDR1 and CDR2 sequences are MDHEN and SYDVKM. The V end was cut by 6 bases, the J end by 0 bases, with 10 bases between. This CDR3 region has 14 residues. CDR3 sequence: CASSLDTSTDTQYF. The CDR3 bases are TGTGCCAGCAGCCTCGATACTAGCACAGATACGCAGTATTTT.

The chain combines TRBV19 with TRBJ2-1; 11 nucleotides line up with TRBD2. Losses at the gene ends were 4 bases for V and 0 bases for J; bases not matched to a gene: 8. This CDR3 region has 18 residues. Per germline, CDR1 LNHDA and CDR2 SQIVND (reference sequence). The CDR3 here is CASSRGSGGASSYNEQFF. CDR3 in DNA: TGTGCCAGTAGTAGAGGTAGCGGGGGGGCAAGCTCCTACAATGAGCAGTTCTTC.

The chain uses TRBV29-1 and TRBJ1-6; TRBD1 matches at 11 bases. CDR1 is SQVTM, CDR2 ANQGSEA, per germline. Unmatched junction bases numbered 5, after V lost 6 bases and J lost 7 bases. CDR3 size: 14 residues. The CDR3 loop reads CSVAGQGANSPLHF. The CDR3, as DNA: TGCAGCGTGGCTGGACAGGGGGCGAATTCACCCCTCCACTTT. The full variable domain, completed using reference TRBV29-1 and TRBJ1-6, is SAVISQKPSRDICQRGTSLTIQCQVDSQVTMMFWYRQQPGQSLTLIATANQGSEATYESGFVIDKFPISRPNLTFSTLTVSNMSPEDSSIYLCSVAGQGANSPLHFGNGTRLTVT.

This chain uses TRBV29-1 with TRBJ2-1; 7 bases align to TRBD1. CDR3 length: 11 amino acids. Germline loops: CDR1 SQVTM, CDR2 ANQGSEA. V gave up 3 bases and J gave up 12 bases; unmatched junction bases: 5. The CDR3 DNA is TGCAGCGTTGAGACGACAGGGTGGCAGTTCTTC. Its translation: CSVETTGWQFF.

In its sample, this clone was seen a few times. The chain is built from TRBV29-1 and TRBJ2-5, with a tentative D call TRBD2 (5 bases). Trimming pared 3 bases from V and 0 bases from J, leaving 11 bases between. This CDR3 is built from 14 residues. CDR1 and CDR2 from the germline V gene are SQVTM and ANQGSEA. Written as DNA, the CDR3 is TGCAGCGTTGACCTAGCAGCGTACCAAGAGACCCAGTACTTC. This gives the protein CSVDLAAYQETQYF.

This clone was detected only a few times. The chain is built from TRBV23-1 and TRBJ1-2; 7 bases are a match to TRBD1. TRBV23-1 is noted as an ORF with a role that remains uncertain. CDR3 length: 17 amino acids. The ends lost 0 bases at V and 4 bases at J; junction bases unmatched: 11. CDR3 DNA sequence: TGCGCCAGCAGTCAATCGTCGGGGATGACAGGGACCTATGGCTACACCTTC. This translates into CASSQSSGMTGTYGYTF.

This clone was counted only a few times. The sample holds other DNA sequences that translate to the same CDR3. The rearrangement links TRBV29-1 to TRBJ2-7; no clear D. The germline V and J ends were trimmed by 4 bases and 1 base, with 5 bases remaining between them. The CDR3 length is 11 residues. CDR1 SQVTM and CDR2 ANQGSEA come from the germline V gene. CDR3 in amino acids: CSVGQSYEQYF. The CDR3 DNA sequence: TGCAGCGTTGGACAATCCTACGAGCAGTACTTC.

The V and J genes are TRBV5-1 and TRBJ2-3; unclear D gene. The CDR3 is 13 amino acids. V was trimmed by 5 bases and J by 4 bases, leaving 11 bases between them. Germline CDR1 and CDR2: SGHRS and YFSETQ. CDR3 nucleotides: TGCGCCAGCAGATACTCTGAGGCAGATACGCAGTATTTT. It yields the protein CASRYSEADTQYF.

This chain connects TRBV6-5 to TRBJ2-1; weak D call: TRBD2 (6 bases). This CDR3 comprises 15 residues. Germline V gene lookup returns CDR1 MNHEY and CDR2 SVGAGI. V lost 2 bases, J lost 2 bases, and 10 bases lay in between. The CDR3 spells CASSYLGSPYNEQFF. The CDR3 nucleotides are TGTGCCAGCAGTTACCTCGGGAGTCCCTACAATGAGCAGTTCTTC.

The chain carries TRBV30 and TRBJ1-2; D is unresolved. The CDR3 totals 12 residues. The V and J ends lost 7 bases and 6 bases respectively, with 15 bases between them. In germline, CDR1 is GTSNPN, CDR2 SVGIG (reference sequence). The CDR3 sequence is CAYNWAVNGYTF. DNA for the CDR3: TGTGCCTACAACTGGGCGGTAAATGGCTACACCTTC.

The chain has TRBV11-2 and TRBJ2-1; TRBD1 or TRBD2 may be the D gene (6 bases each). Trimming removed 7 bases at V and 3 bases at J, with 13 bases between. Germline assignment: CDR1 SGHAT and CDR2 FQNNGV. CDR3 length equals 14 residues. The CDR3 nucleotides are TGTGCCAGCAATCACGGGGGCGACTACAATGAGCAGTTCTTC. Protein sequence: CASNHGGDYNEQFF.